The TCR beta chain described here comes from a study of blood T cell repertoires in COVID-19. Profiled with immunoSEQ multiplex PCR; TCRdb holds only in-frame clones, not every one. The table includes roughly 150,000 clones, 75% to 90% detected once. CDR1 and CDR2 (germline): SGHRS, YFSETQ. This CDR3 is 15 amino acids long. V was shortened by 3 bases and J by 2 bases, with 14 bases between the two germline ends. Material for sequencing was peripheral blood. This receptor was obtained from a man aged 55 to 70 with acute or convalescent COVID-19. The genes are TRBV5-1 and TRBJ1-1; TRBD1 is a possible D gene (6 bases). In nucleotides, the CDR3 is TGCGCCAGCAGCTACTCCGGGACACCAAACACTGAAGCTTTCTTT. Protein sequence: CASSYSGTPNTEAFF.